The 25 T cell receptor beta chains listed next were all sequenced from one sample in a study of CD8+ T cells in alopecia areata. Sorting of pooled cutaneous lymph node cells used CD4, CD8alpha, NKG2D, NKG2ACE and other markers. Extraction and reverse transcription of RNA yielded cDNA as the sequencing template. Measured with immunoSEQ multiplex PCR; TCRdb has only the in-frame clones, and not every one. Sampling found 290,000 or so clones, none seen once. Material for sequencing was CD4+ T cells sorted from a lymph node. The receptors were gathered from a C3H/HeJ mouse with alopecia areata. The MHC haplotype of the strain is H2-k.

Comments on this clone: Mouse germline and gene names are used. The DNA ends 4 residues before the CDR3 does, and the rest of the CDR3 is filled in from the germline J gene. The same CDR3 can be traced to other DNA sequences in this sample. The gene calls are TRBV31 and TRBJ2-3; 12 bases map to TRBD1. V trimming: 0 bases; J trimming: 1 base; junction bases outside the gene matches: 2. Germline CDR1 GKSSPN, CDR2 SITVG. The CDR3 is 16 amino acids. The CDR3 here is CAWSLGQGAGAETLYF. CDR3 bases read: TGTGCCTGGAGTCTGGGACAGGGGGCTGGTGCAGAA.

This clone was counted ten times or more. Genes and germline are mouse. The CDR3 is cut off 4 residues early in the read; its end comes from the germline J gene. V is TRBV13-2 and J is TRBJ2-7; no clear D gene. CDR1 NNHNN and CDR2 SYGAGS come from the germline V gene (reference sequence). There are 12 residues in the CDR3. The CDR3 DNA, read in part, is TGTGCCAGCGGTGACAAAACTTAT. It is translated as CASGDKTY. The entire CDR3 protein reads CASGDKTYEQYF.

Concerning this clone: Any gene name here is a mouse gene name. The read falls 4 residues short of the CDR3 end, and the missing part is taken from the germline J gene. The V and J genes are TRBV19 and TRBJ2-5; no firm D call. The CDR3 consists of 12 residues. The germline CDR1 and CDR2 sequences are FNHDT and SITEND (reference sequence). The part of the CDR3 DNA that was read is TGTGCCAGCACTGGCGATAGTGAC. It specifies CASTGDSD. The full CDR3 protein reads CASTGDSDTQYF.

For this clone: Genes and germline are mouse. The sequence runs out 4 residues before the end of the CDR3; the remainder is reconstructed from the germline J gene. This sample includes further DNA sequences coding for the same CDR3. This chain uses TRBV31 with TRBJ2-4; maybe TRBD2 (6 bases). V lost 2 bases to trimming and J lost 0 bases, with 6 bases between them. Germline values: CDR1 GKSSPN, CDR2 SITVG. This CDR3 has 13 amino acids. The CDR3: CAWSGGSQNTLYF. The CDR3 DNA, read in part, is TGTGCCTGGAGTGGGGGGAGTCAAAAC. The full variable domain, completed using reference TRBV31 and TRBJ2-4, is AQTIHQWPVAEIKAVGSPLSLGCTIKGKSSPNLYWYWQATGGTLQQLFYSITVGQVESVVQLNLSASRPKDDQFILSTEKLLLSHSGFYLCAWSGGSQNTLYFGAGTRLSVL.

Points on this clone: Here the gene names and germline are mouse. Sequencing ends 4 residues short of the CDR3 end; the germline J gene provides the rest. This chain joins TRBV19 and TRBJ2-7, with 8 bases aligning to TRBD2. The CDR3 contains 13 residues. CDR1 FNHDT and CDR2 SITEND come from the germline V gene (reference sequence). CDR3 DNA, as far as it was read: TGTGCCAGCACGACTGGGGCCCCATAT. This encodes CASTTGAPY. The whole CDR3 region reads CASTTGAPYEQYF.

This clone was seen only a few times. All gene names here are mouse names. The read ends 4 residues shy of where the CDR3 ends; the end is completed using the germline J gene. The rearrangement joins TRBV1 to TRBJ2-1; 8 bases line up with TRBD2. The CDR3 has 14 residues. J lost 3 bases, V lost 4 bases, and 2 bases had no gene match. CDR1 and CDR2 (germline): NSQYPW, LRSPGD (reference sequence). The chain's CDR3 is CTCSGGGLYAEQFF. The covered CDR3 bases are TGCACCTGCAGTGGGGGGGGCCTCTATGCT.

This clone has just a few counts. Mouse gene names and germline throughout. The read comes to an end 4 residues before the CDR3 does, leaving the germline J gene to fill in the end. This chain joins TRBV13-2 and TRBJ2-5, with 8 bases identical to TRBD2. The CDR3 consists of 15 residues. Germline values: CDR1 NNHNN, CDR2 SYGAGS (reference sequence). This chain's CDR3 is CASGDRWGDRDTQYF. The covered CDR3 bases are TGTGCCAGCGGTGATCGCTGGGGGGACCGGGAC.

Points on this clone: This could be a read error, since a much larger clone is one nucleotide away. The gene symbols are mouse symbols. The read ends 4 residues before the CDR3 terminus; that terminus is restored from the germline J gene. Additional DNA sequences in this sample encode the identical CDR3. This chain joins TRBV13-3 and TRBJ2-1; 9 bases align to TRBD2. This CDR3 comprises 15 residues. The V gene's germline CDR1 is NNHDY and CDR2 SYVADS. Germline trimming cut 4 bases from V and 1 base from J; bases unmatched to any gene: 3. The CDR3 is CASSQTGGNYAEQFF. CDR3 DNA, as far as it was read: TGTGCCAGCAGTCAGACTGGGGGCAACTATGCT.

Regarding this clone: All gene names here are mouse names. The read stops 4 residues short of the end of the CDR3; the missing end is completed from the germline J gene. The V and J genes are TRBV3 and TRBJ2-5, with 7 bases lining up with TRBD1. CDR1 is SNHLY, CDR2 FYNGKV, per germline (reference sequence). The CDR3 extends over 14 amino acids. Trimming took 3 bases from V and 1 from J; bases not matched to a gene: 1. The DNA read from the CDR3 is TGTGCCAGCAGCTTCGGGACAGACCAAGAC. Translated: CASSFGTDQD. The entire CDR3 reads CASSFGTDQDTQYF.

The sample holds a few counts of this clone. Genes and germline come from the mouse. Sequencing ends 4 residues short of the CDR3 end; the germline J gene provides the rest. The same CDR3 also results from other DNA sequences found in this sample. This chain uses TRBV31 with TRBJ2-3; 8 bases agree with TRBD2. The V gene end was trimmed by 0 bases and the J gene end by 0 bases; junction bases not matched to a gene: 2. This CDR3 comprises 15 residues. Germline values: CDR1 GKSSPN, CDR2 SITVG. The part of the CDR3 DNA that was read is TGTGCCTGGAGTCTAGGGGGGGCAAGTGCAGAA. This translates into CAWSLGGASAE. The full CDR3 reads CAWSLGGASAETLYF.

This clone was detected only a few times. These gene names are mouse names. With the read ending 4 residues before the CDR3 end, the germline J gene is used to fill in that end. The chain recombines TRBV19 with TRBJ1-1, with D possibly TRBD1 on 6 matching bases. This CDR3 region has 12 residues. The germline gives CDR1 FNHDT, CDR2 SITEND (reference sequence). CDR3 sequence reads: CASSPRTEEVFF. CDR3 bases read: TGTGCCAGCAGCCCCCGGACAGAA.

This clone appeared a few times. Germline and genes here are mouse. The read ends 4 residues shy of where the CDR3 ends; the end is completed using the germline J gene. The chain links TRBV1 to TRBJ1-1; 7 nucleotides align to TRBD1. The CDR3 has 15 amino acids. The ends lost 2 bases at V and 3 bases at J; junction bases unmatched: 6. The germline CDR1 and CDR2 sequences are NSQYPW and LRSPGD (reference sequence). CDR3 bases read: TGCACCTGCAGTGCAAACAGGGGTATGGACACA. It encodes CTCSANRGMDT. The complete CDR3 reads CTCSANRGMDTEVFF.

In this sample, this clone turned up a few times. Genes and germline come from the mouse. The read ends 4 residues early relative to the CDR3; the germline J gene fills the gap. The chain combines TRBV1 with TRBJ2-2; 7 nucleotides agree with TRBD1. CDR3 size: 16 residues. Germline lookup yields CDR1 NSQYPW and CDR2 LRSPGD (reference sequence). With V trimmed by 0 bases and J by 3 bases, 4 bases remained unmatched. Incomplete CDR3 DNA: TGCACCTGCAGTGCAGATAGAACAGGGGACACCGGG. Translating it yields CTCSADRTGDTG. In full, the CDR3 reads CTCSADRTGDTGQLYF.

Only a few counts were recorded for this clone. The genes are named according to mouse. Sequencing ends 4 residues short of the CDR3 end; the germline J gene provides the rest. The chain is built from TRBV5 and TRBJ2-4; TRBD1 matches at 8 bases. CDR3 size: 15 residues. Germline V gives CDR1 LGHNA, CDR2 YNLKQL (reference sequence). V was clipped by 4 bases and J by 3 bases; unmatched bases: 6. Incomplete CDR3 DNA: TGTGCCAGCAGCCCCCCAACAGGGGGGCAAAAC. Protein: CASSPPTGGQN. The CDR3 in full is CASSPPTGGQNTLYF.

Regarding this clone: Gene and germline names: mouse. The read terminates 4 residues ahead of where the CDR3 ends, so the germline J gene completes it. This chain links TRBV13-2 with TRBJ1-2; 9 positions match TRBD1. This CDR3 contains 14 residues. CDR1 NNHNN and CDR2 SYGAGS come from the germline V gene (reference sequence). The CDR3 sequence is CASGGGGTGPDYTF. The CDR3 DNA, read in part, is TGTGCCAGCGGTGGCGGCGGGACAGGGCCC.

To note about this clone: The genes are named according to mouse. The missing CDR3 end, 4 residues past where the read stops, is filled in from the germline J gene. This same CDR3 is encoded by further DNA sequences in the sample. The chain employs TRBV1 and TRBJ2-1, with 10 bases identical to TRBD1. In germline, CDR1 is NSQYPW, CDR2 LRSPGD (reference sequence). This CDR3 contains 16 residues. Losses at the gene ends were 3 bases for V and 1 base for J; bases not matched to a gene: 3. The chain's CDR3 is CTCSARTGGNYAEQFF. Incomplete CDR3 DNA: TGCACCTGCAGTGCGAGGACAGGGGGAAACTATGCT.

In its sample, this clone was seen a few times. Gene labels here are mouse ones. Read data end 4 residues before the CDR3 end; the end is taken from the germline J gene. The chain recombines TRBV19 with TRBJ2-2, with TRBD1 matching 7 bases. The V segment lost 3 bases and the J segment 5 bases; nucleotides outside the gene matches: 4. Per the germline V gene, CDR1 is FNHDT and CDR2 is SITEND (reference sequence). This CDR3 is 14 amino acids long. CDR3 in amino acids: CASSTRQGTGQLYF. The part of the CDR3 DNA that was read is TGTGCCAGCAGTACTAGACAGGGTACCGGG. The variable domain in full, completed from reference TRBV19 and TRBJ2-2, reads GGIITQTPKFLIGQEGQKLTLKCQQNFNHDTMYWYRQDSGKGLRLIYYSITENDLQKGDLSEGYDASREKKSSFSLTVTSAQKNEMAVFLCASSTRQGTGQLYFGEGSKLTVL.

About this clone: Gene names and germline match the mouse. The read terminates 4 residues ahead of where the CDR3 ends, so the germline J gene completes it. The rearrangement joins TRBV13-1 to TRBJ2-7; 10 bases match TRBD2. CDR1 NSHNY and CDR2 SYGAGN come from the germline V gene. CDR3 length: 13 residues. V was clipped by 9 bases and J by 0 bases; unmatched bases: 3. CDR3 DNA (partial): TGTGCCACCAGACTGGGGGGCTCCTAT. Translated: CATRLGGSY. The whole CDR3 region reads CATRLGGSYEQYF.

Notes on this clone: Gene and germline names: mouse. CDR3 bases read: TGTGCCAGCGGTCTGGGGGGAAAAGAC. Protein sequence: CASGLGGKD. The full CDR3 reads CASGLGGKDTQYF. This sequence joins TRBV13-2 and TRBJ2-5; 8 bases map to TRBD2. The sequence runs out 4 residues before the end of the CDR3; the remainder is reconstructed from the germline J gene. This CDR3 is built from 13 residues. Germline V gives CDR1 NNHNN, CDR2 SYGAGS (reference sequence).

Turning to this clone: The gene symbols are mouse symbols. From the germline J gene comes the end of the CDR3, since the read stops 4 residues before it. Different DNA sequences within this sample yield the same CDR3. The chain links TRBV13-2 to TRBJ2-7; TRBD2 agrees at 8 bases. The ends lost 5 bases at V and 2 bases at J; junction bases unmatched: 3. Germline V gene lookup returns CDR1 NNHNN and CDR2 SYGAGS (reference sequence). The CDR3 spans 13 residues. The DNA read from the CDR3 is TGTGCCAGCGGAACTGGGGGACCCTAT. Protein product: CASGTGGPY. The whole CDR3 sequence is CASGTGGPYEQYF.

Notes on this clone: Genes and germline come from the mouse. Read sequence stops 4 residues before the CDR3 end, and the germline J gene provides the missing end. Distinct nucleotide sequences in the sample also encode this CDR3. V is TRBV1 and J is TRBJ2-1; the D gene is possibly TRBD1 (6 bases). V lost 3 bases and J lost 1, with 10 bases in between. Germline CDR1 is NSQYPW and CDR2 is LRSPGD (reference sequence). CDR3 size: 15 residues. The CDR3 spells CTCSAAGTNYAEQFF. The CDR3 bases that were read are TGCACCTGCAGTGCCGCCGGGACAAACTATGCT.

This clone showed up just a few times. Mouse germline and gene names are used. The read ends 4 residues early relative to the CDR3; the germline J gene fills the gap. V is TRBV13-3 and J is TRBJ2-1; a possible D gene is TRBD1 (7 bases). V shed 0 bases and J shed 6 bases, with 13 bases lying between them. The CDR3 length is 15 residues. Per germline, CDR1 NNHDY and CDR2 SYVADS. The DNA read from the CDR3 is TGTGCCAGCAGTGATGAGGGGGCATTTTTTGCT. Translation: CASSDEGAFFA. The full-length CDR3 reads as CASSDEGAFFAEQFF.

This clone was counted between two and nine times. Any gene name here is a mouse gene name. Read coverage stops 4 residues before the CDR3 terminus; the germline J gene supplies the remainder. The V call is TRBV1, the J call TRBJ2-7; a weak D match, TRBD1 (5 bases). This CDR3 spans 14 amino acids. Germline values: CDR1 NSQYPW, CDR2 LRSPGD (reference sequence). Trimming left V 1 base short and J 0 bases short, with 7 bases between. CDR3 bases read: TGCACCTGCAGTGCAGTCAGGGCCTCCTAT. Translating gives CTCSAVRASY. The whole CDR3 sequence is CTCSAVRASYEQYF.

On this clone itself: Mouse gene names apply. The read falls 4 residues short of the CDR3 end, and the missing part is taken from the germline J gene. V is TRBV19 and J is TRBJ2-2, with 11 nucleotides matching TRBD1. The CDR3 sequence is 16 residues long. Germline CDR1 reads FNHDT; CDR2 reads SITEND (reference sequence). After removal of 2 bases from V and 0 bases from J, the junction contained 0 bases not matched to a gene. The CDR3 bases that were read are TGTGCCAGCAGTATGGGACAGGGGGCAAACACCGGG. This translates into CASSMGQGANTG. The complete CDR3 sequence is CASSMGQGANTGQLYF.

This clone was found a few times. Mouse gene names and germline throughout. The sequence runs out 4 residues before the end of the CDR3; the remainder is reconstructed from the germline J gene. The chain employs TRBV1 and TRBJ2-1, with 12 bases fitting TRBD2. The junction had 6 bases not matched to a gene; V was cut back by 4 bases and J by 5 bases. Germline V lookup: CDR1 NSQYPW, CDR2 LRSPGD (reference sequence). The CDR3 totals 16 residues. The CDR3 is CTCSGPGLGGHAEQFF. CDR3 bases read: TGCACCTGCAGTGGTCCGGGACTGGGGGGACATGCT.